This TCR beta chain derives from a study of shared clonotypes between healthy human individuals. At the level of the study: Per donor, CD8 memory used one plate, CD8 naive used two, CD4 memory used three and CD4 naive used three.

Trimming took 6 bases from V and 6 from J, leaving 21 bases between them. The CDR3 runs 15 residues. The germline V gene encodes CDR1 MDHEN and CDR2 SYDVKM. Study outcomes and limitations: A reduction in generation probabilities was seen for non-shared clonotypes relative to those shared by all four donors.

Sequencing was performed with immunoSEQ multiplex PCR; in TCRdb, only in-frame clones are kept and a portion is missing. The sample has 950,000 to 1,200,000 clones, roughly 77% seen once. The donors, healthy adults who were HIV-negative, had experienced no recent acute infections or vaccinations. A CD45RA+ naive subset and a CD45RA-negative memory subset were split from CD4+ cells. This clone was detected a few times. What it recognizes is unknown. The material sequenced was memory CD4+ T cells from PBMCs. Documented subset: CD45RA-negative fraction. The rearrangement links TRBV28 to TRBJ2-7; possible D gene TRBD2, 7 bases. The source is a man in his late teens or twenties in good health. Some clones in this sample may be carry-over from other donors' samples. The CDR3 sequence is CASSPSLGGRFEQYF. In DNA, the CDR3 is TGTGCCAGCAGCCCAAGCCTCGGGGGGCGCTTCGAGCAGTACTTC.